This TCR beta chain was documented in a study of T-cell memory formation after mild COVID-19. The wider study: Largely donor-specific sequence clusters came from a couple of donors.

The junction had 8 bases not matched to a gene; V was cut back by 1 base and J by 5 bases. CDR1 is LGHDT, CDR2 YNNKEL, per germline (reference sequence). This CDR3 spans 17 amino acids. It was 5'RACE with constant-segment primers that produced the TCR alpha and TCR beta cDNA libraries, which carried sample barcodes and UMIs. TCRdb reprocessed the 5' RACE reads via MiXCR and lists one record per CDR3 protein. This sample has about 210,000 distinct CDR3 sequences, with roughly a tenth found just once. Regarding the study as a whole: CD4+ contracting clones were found mainly in CM and EM, and CD8+ ones in EMRA.

Comment on this clonotype: Its cognate antigen is unknown.

V gene TRBV3-1 combines with J gene TRBJ2-5, with TRBD2 matching over 12 bases. This receptor was identified in a man between 18 and 29 years old who had mild COVID-19 (a few samples of this study predate the infection). Cell type and time point are not known. Sequenced input: PBMCs or a T cell subset sorted from them (not recorded which). The CDR3 here is CASSQASGGAARETQYF. The CDR3 bases are TGTGCCAGCAGCCAAGCTAGCGGGGGGGCAGCCCGGGAGACCCAGTACTTC.